These T cell receptor beta chains were read from a single sample in a study of T-cell reconstitution after alpha-beta-depleted transplantation in children. TCRdb re-analysed the PCR reads in MiXCR, keeping a single row per CDR3 protein. The profile shows a few hundred thousand distinct CDR3 sequences, 11% of them singletons. The sample here was PBMCs, taken before TCRalphabeta/CD19-depleted stem cell transplant. All receptors derive from a child under three years old with acute myeloid leukemia, due to receive a stem cell transplant. The CDR3 runs from the conserved cysteine through the conserved F or W. A D gene is named only where the DNA matches it firmly. Clone size is given for some rows only: seen once, a few or many times, or a class if the clone is expanded.

v_call	clone_size	d_call	j_call	cdr3_aa	cdr3_nt
TRBV29-1	many	NA	TRBJ2-3	CSVRGPTDTQYF	TGCAGCGTAAGGGGCCCAACAGATACGCAGTATTTT
TRBV5-1	many	NA	TRBJ2-3	CASSLAQITDTQYF	TGCGCCAGCAGCTTGGCACAGATCACAGATACGCAGTATTTT
TRBV7-9	many	NA	TRBJ1-1	CASSLDQGTVVAEAFF	TGTGCCAGCAGCTTAGACCAGGGGACGGTCGTAGCTGAAGCTTTCTTT
TRBV13	NA	TRBD2	TRBJ2-1	CASSAGTSGYNEQFF	TGTGCCAGCAGCGCCGGGACTAGCGGTTACAATGAGCAGTTCTTC
TRBV9	many	NA	TRBJ2-2	CASSVSGRGYTGELFF	TGTGCCAGCAGCGTATCTGGCAGGGGTTACACCGGGGAGCTGTTTTTT
TRBV7-9	many	NA	TRBJ2-1	CASSLHSYNEQFF	TGTGCCAGCAGCTTACACTCCTACAATGAGCAGTTCTTC
TRBV10-3	many	NA	TRBJ1-1	CAIKGGNTEAFF	TGTGCCATCAAGGGAGGGAACACTGAAGCTTTCTTT
TRBV25-1	NA	TRBD1	TRBJ2-2	CASSELPGQGANTGELFF	TGTGCCAGCAGTGAACTCCCGGGACAGGGGGCGAACACCGGGGAGCTGTTTTTT
TRBV4-1	NA	NA	TRBJ2-5	CASSQWQGQETQYF	TGCGCCAGCAGCCAATGGCAGGGCCAAGAGACCCAGTACTTC
TRBV7-3	many	TRBD2	TRBJ2-1	CASSSRGSSGGSYNEQFF	TGTGCCAGCAGCTCAAGGGGGAGTAGCGGGGGATCCTACAATGAGCAGTTCTTC
TRBV7-2	few	NA	TRBJ1-4	CASSPGPLANEKLFF	TGTGCCAGCAGCCCGGGGCCTCTTGCTAATGAAAAACTGTTTTTT
TRBV20-1	many	NA	TRBJ1-5	CSAGGEQPQHF	TGCAGTGCTGGGGGAGAGCAGCCCCAGCATTTT
TRBV2	many	NA	TRBJ1-5	CASKSVQGGGSNQPQHF	TGTGCCAGCAAATCGGTTCAGGGTGGGGGTAGCAATCAGCCCCAGCATTTT
TRBV28	NA	TRBD1	TRBJ1-5	CASSSGQGAGQPQHF	TGTGCCAGCAGCTCCGGACAGGGGGCAGGGCAGCCCCAGCATTTT
TRBV20-1	many	NA	TRBJ2-3	CSAPSPGQNTDTQYF	TGCAGTGCTCCCTCCCCGGGGCAGAACACAGATACGCAGTATTTT
TRBV5-1	many	NA	TRBJ2-7	CASSLGSALTYEQYF	TGCGCCAGCAGCTTGGGATCGGCGCTTACCTACGAGCAGTACTTC
TRBV10-3	many	NA	TRBJ2-7	CAISELVEQYF	TGTGCCATCAGTGAGTTGGTCGAGCAGTACTTC
TRBV20-1	many	NA	TRBJ2-5	CSARLPGRRETQYF	TGCAGTGCTAGATTACCCGGACGAAGAGAGACCCAGTACTTC
TRBV29-1	many	NA	TRBJ2-1	CSVEVSRGNEQFF	TGCAGCGTTGAGGTCTCCCGGGGGAATGAGCAGTTCTTC
TRBV5-1	many	NA	TRBJ1-1	CASSLQNTEAFF	TGTGCCAGCAGTTTACAGAACACTGAAGCTTTCTTT
TRBV11-1	NA	NA	TRBJ2-6	CASSPYGLSVASSGANVLTF	TGTGCCAGCAGCCCCTATGGGCTGTCAGTCGCCTCCTCTGGGGCCAACGTCCTGACTTTC
TRBV28	many	TRBD2	TRBJ2-2	CASSLADLNTGELFF	TGTGCCAGCAGTCTAGCGGATTTGAACACCGGGGAGCTGTTTTTT
TRBV5-1	many	NA	TRBJ2-5	CASRTGQPRRETQYF	TGCGCCAGCAGGACAGGTCAACCCCGGCGAGAGACCCAGTACTTC
TRBV20-1	many	NA	TRBJ1-1	CSAGAGGTEAFF	TGCAGTGCTGGGGCGGGGGGGACTGAAGCTTTCTTT
TRBV7-2	many	NA	TRBJ2-5	CASSLGLRGRRQETQYF	TGTGCCAGCAGCTTAGGACTACGGGGTCGACGGCAAGAGACCCAGTACTTC
TRBV29-1	many	NA	TRBJ1-4	CSVGETGLAKKLFF	TGCAGCGTGGGGGAAACAGGGTTGGCGAAAAAACTGTTTTTT
TRBV11-2	NA	NA	TRBJ1-1	CASARGLNTEAFF	TGTGCCAGCGCCAGAGGTCTGAACACTGAAGCTTTCTTT
TRBV6-5	many	NA	TRBJ1-1	CASSYSQRGTEAFF	TGTGCCAGCAGTTACAGTCAGAGAGGCACTGAAGCTTTCTTT
TRBV5-1	many	TRBD2	TRBJ2-5	CASSLGRFSGNSQETQYF	TGCGCCAGCAGCTTGGGCCGTTTTAGCGGGAACTCCCAAGAGACCCAGTACTTC
TRBV27	NA	TRBD1	TRBJ2-3	CASSLPMDRGTDTQYF	TGTGCCAGCAGTTTACCCATGGACAGGGGCACAGATACGCAGTATTTT
TRBV12-3/TRBV12-4	NA	NA	TRBJ2-6	CACSLPSGTDSGANVLTF	TGTGCCTGCAGTCTCCCCTCCGGGACCGACTCTGGGGCCAACGTCCTGACTTTC
TRBV25-1	many	NA	TRBJ1-6	CASSELGGNNSPLHF	TGTGCCAGCAGTGAATTAGGGGGAAATAATTCACCCCTCCACTTT
TRBV19	few	TRBD2	TRBJ2-1	CASTSGRGSYNEQFF	TGTGCCAGTACTAGCGGGAGGGGCTCCTACAATGAGCAGTTCTTC
TRBV10-3	many	NA	TRBJ1-1	CAMTDNWSTEAFF	TGTGCCATGACGGACAATTGGAGCACTGAAGCTTTCTTT
TRBV3-1	NA	NA	TRBJ1-4	CASNPGRSNEKLFF	TGTGCCAGCAACCCCGGACGGAGTAATGAAAAACTGTTTTTT
TRBV7-9	many	NA	TRBJ1-2	CASRGVVYGYTF	TGTGCCAGCAGAGGAGTAGTCTATGGCTACACCTTC
TRBV4-2	many	NA	TRBJ2-1	CASSQGQSGQQFF	TGTGCCAGCAGCCAAGGCCAGAGCGGTCAGCAGTTCTTC
TRBV5-1	many	NA	TRBJ2-4	CASSPGIAKNIQYF	TGCGCCAGCAGCCCTGGGATAGCCAAAAACATTCAGTACTTC
TRBV29-1	NA	NA	TRBJ1-2	CSAVGTIVPYGYTF	TGCAGCGCCGTGGGGACCATAGTTCCCTATGGCTACACCTTC
TRBV24-1	many	TRBD2	TRBJ2-1	CATRTSGMDGGEQFF	TGTGCCACCAGGACTAGCGGGATGGACGGTGGTGAGCAGTTCTTC
TRBV4-2	many	NA	TRBJ1-5	CASSHQGGQPQHF	TGTGCCAGCAGCCACCAGGGAGGTCAGCCCCAGCATTTT
TRBV5-1	many	NA	TRBJ2-1	CASSPPGQNEQFF	TGCGCCAGCAGCCCACCGGGACAAAATGAGCAGTTCTTC
TRBV7-3	many	NA	TRBJ2-6	CASSSPENSGANVLTF	TGTGCCAGCAGCTCCCCCGAGAACTCTGGGGCCAACGTCCTGACTTTC
TRBV12-3/TRBV12-4	many	NA	TRBJ1-6	CASSPAPRLPLHF	TGTGCCAGCAGCCCTGCCCCGCGGCTTCCCCTCCACTTT
TRBV6-2/TRBV6-3	many	NA	TRBJ1-6	CASRDNSPLHF	TGTGCCAGTCGGGACAATTCACCCCTCCACTTT
TRBV11-2	many	TRBD1	TRBJ2-3	CASSLEGDRGLQDTQYF	TGTGCCAGCAGCTTAGAAGGGGACAGGGGTCTTCAAGATACGCAGTATTTT
TRBV5-1	many	NA	TRBJ1-4	CASSLGYRSSTNEKLFF	TGCGCCAGCAGCTTGGGATATAGGAGCTCAACTAATGAAAAACTGTTTTTT
TRBV28	NA	NA	TRBJ2-5	CASSPQMGQGETQYF	TGTGCCAGCAGTCCCCAGATGGGGCAGGGTGAGACCCAGTACTTC
TRBV20-1	many	TRBD2	TRBJ2-1	CSASGRGYEQFF	TGCAGTGCTAGCGGGAGGGGATATGAGCAGTTCTTC
TRBV9	many	NA	TRBJ2-1	CASSVGSVNEQFF	TGTGCCAGCAGCGTAGGGAGTGTAAATGAGCAGTTCTTC
TRBV29-1	many	NA	TRBJ2-1	CSVEVRVGEQFF	TGCAGCGTTGAAGTAAGGGTGGGTGAGCAGTTCTTC
TRBV5-1	many	TRBD1	TRBJ2-3	CASSPTGGRPDTQYF	TGCGCCAGCAGCCCGACAGGGGGAAGGCCAGATACGCAGTATTTT
TRBV7-9	NA	TRBD2	TRBJ2-3	CASSQGLVGGTDTQYF	TGTGCCAGCAGCCAGGGACTAGTGGGAGGGACAGATACGCAGTATTTT
TRBV14	many	NA	TRBJ1-6	CASSQGPGAIYNSPLHF	TGTGCCAGCAGCCAAGGCCCGGGGGCCATCTATAATTCACCCCTCCACTTT
TRBV28	many	NA	TRBJ2-6	CASSLIDSGANVLTF	TGTGCCAGCAGTTTAATCGACTCTGGGGCCAACGTCCTGACTTTC